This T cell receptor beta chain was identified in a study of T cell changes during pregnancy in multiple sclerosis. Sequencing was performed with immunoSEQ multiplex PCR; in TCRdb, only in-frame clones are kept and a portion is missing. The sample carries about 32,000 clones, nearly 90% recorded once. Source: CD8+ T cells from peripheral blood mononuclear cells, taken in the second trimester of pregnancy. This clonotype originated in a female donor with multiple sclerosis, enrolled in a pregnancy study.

The CDR3 bases are TGTGCCAGCAGCCCGGAGCGGGAGGGCCTCACCGGGGAGCTGTTTTTT. Protein: CASSPEREGLTGELFF. This chain uses TRBV7-2 with TRBJ2-2, with 10 bases fitting TRBD2. Per germline, CDR1 SGHTA and CDR2 FQGNSA. CDR3 length: 16 amino acids. V lost 5 bases, J lost 4 bases, and 7 bases stayed unmatched.